The 17 T cell receptor beta chains in this list originate from one sample, sequenced in a study of cytomegalovirus exposure and HLA in healthy donors. The assay was immunoSEQ multiplex PCR, and TCRdb's table has in-frame clones only and misses some. The repertoire holds more than 120,000 clones, roughly 87% seen once, with 3.5% to 5% in the top ten. The sequencing sample was made of PBMCs. These receptors were collected from a man between 18 and 35 years old in good health and CMV-seropositive.

The chain carries TRBV7-2 and TRBJ1-5; TRBD1 is a possible D gene (5 bases). The CDR3 is made up of 15 amino acids. CDR1 is SGHTA and CDR2 is FQGNSA in the germline V gene. V shed 8 bases and J shed 5 bases, with 19 bases lying between them. CDR3 amino acids: CASVSREAGYQPQHF. CDR3 coding DNA: TGTGCCAGCGTATCCAGGGAGGCAGGTTATCAGCCCCAGCATTTT.

This chain links TRBV4-1 with TRBJ2-1, with TRBD2 identical over 8 bases. V lost 4 bases and J lost 3; bases outside the gene matches: 11. The CDR3 spans 17 residues. In germline, CDR1 is MGHRA, CDR2 YSYEKL. CDR3 protein: CASSLFLGSGIYNEQFF. Written as DNA, the CDR3 is TGCGCCAGCAGCCTTTTCCTTGGTAGCGGGATCTACAATGAGCAGTTCTTC.

The chain joins TRBV10-3 to TRBJ2-1, with a possible D match to TRBD2 (5 bases). The CDR3 consists of 13 residues. Germline loops: CDR1 ENHRY, CDR2 SYGVKD. V was pared by 4 bases and J by 7 bases, with 11 bases between. The CDR3 bases are TGTGCCATCAGTGGCGGGCTAGAGAATGAGCAGTTCTTC. Its translation is CAISGGLENEQFF.

The chain combines TRBV30 with TRBJ2-1, with TRBD1 as a possible D gene (6 bases). Looked up from germline, CDR1 is GTSNPN and CDR2 is SVGIG (reference sequence). V was shortened by 3 bases and J by 12 bases, with 12 bases between the two germline ends. The CDR3 contains 11 residues. CDR3: CAWRAGVRQFF. The CDR3 DNA is TGTGCCTGGAGGGCAGGGGTGCGGCAGTTCTTC.

CDR3 in DNA: TGTGCCAGCAGCTTAACCTTCACTAGCGGGGGGGCCGATACGCAGTATTTT. Its translation is CASSLTFTSGGADTQYF. The chain has TRBV7-3 and TRBJ2-3, with TRBD2 identical over 13 bases. Germline CDR1 and CDR2: SGHTA and FQGTGA. V lost 0 bases, J lost 6 bases, and 6 bases stayed unmatched. The CDR3 is 17 residues long. Drawing the rest from reference TRBV7-3 and TRBJ2-3, the complete variable domain is GAGVSQTPSNKVTEKGKYVELRCDPISGHTALYWYRQSLGQGPEFLIYFQGTGAADDSGLPNDRFFAVRPEGSVSTLKIQRTERGDSAVYLCASSLTFTSGGADTQYFGPGTRLTVL.

The chain employs TRBV19 and TRBJ2-7; TRBD2 is a possible D gene (5 bases). The CDR3 sequence is 14 residues long. The germline V gene encodes CDR1 LNHDA and CDR2 SQIVND (reference sequence). Between the trimmed V and J ends, which lost 5 bases and 2 bases, there was a span of 13 bases. CDR3 in DNA: TGTGCCAGTAGTCCGGGGTCGTTCACCTACGAGCAGTACTTC. It is translated as CASSPGSFTYEQYF.

The V and J genes are TRBV13 and TRBJ2-7; 12 bases fit TRBD1. The V gene's germline CDR1 is PRHDT and CDR2 FYEKMQ (reference sequence). The CDR3 length is 16 residues. V lost 1 base and J lost 5; bases outside the gene matches: 6. Here the CDR3 DNA reads TGTGCCAGCAGCTTAGCCGGGACAGGGGGCACCCACGAGCAGTACTTC. Its protein is CASSLAGTGGTHEQYF.

This clone showed up just a few times. V gene TRBV19 combines with J gene TRBJ1-5; TRBD1 agrees at 7 bases. Germline V lookup: CDR1 LNHDA, CDR2 SQIVND (reference sequence). V gave up 5 bases and J gave up 5 bases; unmatched junction bases: 3. The CDR3 runs to 13 residues. The CDR3 nucleotides are TGTGCCAGTAGTTACAGGGGTTATCAGCCCCAGCATTTT. Protein: CASSYRGYQPQHF.

The chain uses TRBV9 and TRBJ1-2; D gene unclear. Looked up from germline, CDR1 is SGDLS and CDR2 is YYNGEE. The CDR3 extends over 12 amino acids. The V end lost 3 bases, the J end lost 4 bases, and 7 bases lay between the germline ends. DNA for the CDR3: TGTGCCAGCAGCGGAGAGGGCTATGGCTACACCTTC. Its translation is CASSGEGYGYTF.

The V call is TRBV7-9, the J call TRBJ2-6, with 8 nucleotides matching TRBD1. V gave up 8 bases and J gave up 0 bases; unmatched junction bases: 6. The CDR3 is 16 amino acids. CDR1 and CDR2 (germline): SEHNR, FQNEAQ (reference sequence). The CDR3 reads CASQGADLSGANVLTF. In DNA, the CDR3 is TGTGCCAGCCAGGGGGCAGATCTCTCTGGGGCCAACGTCCTGACTTTC.

The V and J genes are TRBV28 and TRBJ1-1; D perhaps matches TRBD1 (6 bases). The CDR3 length is 12 residues. Between the trimmed V and J ends, which lost 5 bases and 7 bases, there was a span of 11 bases. Germline V CDR1 and CDR2: MDHEN, SYDVKM. CDR3 sequence: CASSPRQVEAFF. In DNA, the CDR3 is TGTGCCAGCAGTCCCCGACAGGTTGAAGCTTTCTTT.

The chain joins TRBV5-4 to TRBJ1-4; 9 bases match TRBD1. The length of the CDR3 is 15 residues. The germline CDR1 and CDR2 sequences are SGHNT and YYREEE (reference sequence). Trimming removed 5 bases from V and 8 bases from J; junction bases left unmatched: 10. The CDR3 coding sequence is TGTGCCAGCAGTTCTGGTGGGGACAGGGTGGAAAAACTGTTTTTT. This sequence encodes CASSSGGDRVEKLFF.

The rearrangement uses TRBV5-5 and TRBJ1-4; 10 nucleotides line up with TRBD1. V was pared by 0 bases and J by 8 bases, with 7 bases of the junction left unmatched. Germline V gene lookup returns CDR1 SGHKS and CDR2 YYEKEE (reference sequence). The CDR3 loop spans 16 amino acids. The CDR3 nucleotides are TGTGCCAGCAGCTTGGAAGGGACAGGGGTAAGGGAAAAACTGTTTTTT. Translated, it gives CASSLEGTGVREKLFF.

The chain has TRBV6-5 and TRBJ2-1; D is ambiguous. The CDR3 has 14 amino acids. Trimming removed 2 bases from V and 5 bases from J, with 10 bases in between. Germline lookup yields CDR1 MNHEY and CDR2 SVGAGI. CDR3 DNA: TGTGCCAGCAGTTACACCGGTTATGACAATGAGCAGTTCTTC. Protein product: CASSYTGYDNEQFF.

V usage is TRBV7-9 and J usage is TRBJ2-1, with a tentative D call TRBD1 (6 bases). V dropped 3 bases and J dropped 3 bases, with 15 bases sitting between them. Germline V lookup: CDR1 SEHNR, CDR2 FQNEAQ (reference sequence). CDR3 size: 16 residues. CDR3 sequence reads: CASSFTGTAGYNEQFF. The CDR3 nucleotides are TGTGCCAGCAGCTTTACAGGGACGGCGGGCTACAATGAGCAGTTCTTC. The entire variable domain, with the rest obtained from reference TRBV7-9 and TRBJ2-1, is as follows: DTGVSQNPRHKITKRGQNVTFRCDPISEHNRLYWYRQTLGQGPEFLTYFQNEAQLEKSRLLSDRFSAERPKGSFSTLEIQRTEQGDSAMYLCASSFTGTAGYNEQFFGPGTRLTVL.

The chain couples TRBV5-5 to TRBJ2-7; D is uncertain. V was pared by 0 bases and J by 3 bases, with 4 bases between. CDR3 length equals 12 residues. Germline loops: CDR1 SGHKS, CDR2 YYEKEE (reference sequence). The CDR3 DNA follows: TGTGCCAGCAGCTTGGTCCGCTACGAGCAGTACTTC. Translated: CASSLVRYEQYF.

A single count supports this clone. The chain employs TRBV6-6 and TRBJ2-1; 12 bases match TRBD2. This CDR3 has 15 amino acids. The junction had 5 bases not matched to a gene; V was cut back by 5 bases and J by 6 bases. CDR1 MNHNY and CDR2 SVGAGI come from the germline V gene (reference sequence). The CDR3 DNA reads TGTGCCAGCAGTGCCCGACTAGCGGGGGCCAATGAGCAGTTCTTC. This translates into CASSARLAGANEQFF.